The 29 T cell receptor beta chains below all came from one sample that was sequenced in a study of shared clonotypes between healthy human individuals. CD45RO-negative CD8 cells positively selected for CCR7 made up the naive population, which excluded terminally differentiated effector memory CD45RA+ cells. Only in-frame clones appear in the TCRdb table, and some are missing; sequencing was by immunoSEQ multiplex PCR. The sample shows about 1,900,000 clones, around 96% of them seen only once. The sample was naive CD8+ T cells sorted from blood. These receptors were taken from a man aged 18 to 30 in good health.

In its sample, this clone was seen once. V usage is TRBV25-1 and J usage is TRBJ2-2, with no clear D. The germline V and J ends were trimmed by 3 bases and 8 bases, with 7 bases remaining between them. This CDR3 is built from 12 residues. CDR1 and CDR2 (germline): MGHDK, SYGVNS. The chain's CDR3 is CASSEGPGELFF. For the CDR3, the DNA is TGTGCCAGCAGTGAGGGTCCGGGGGAGCTGTTTTTT. The full variable domain, in which reference TRBV25-1 and TRBJ2-2 provide the parts outside the CDR3, is EADIYQTPRYLVIGTGKKITLECSQTMGHDKMYWYQQDPGMELHLIHYSYGVNSTEKGDLSSESTVSRIRTEHFPLTLESARPSHTSQYLCASSEGPGELFFGEGSRLTVL.

The J gene is TRBJ2-1, the V gene TRBV7-9, with 8 bases identical to TRBD2. Germline CDR1 SEHNR, CDR2 FQNEAQ (reference sequence). The CDR3 has 16 amino acids. The V segment lost 3 bases and the J segment 0 bases; nucleotides outside the gene matches: 4. CDR3 loop: CASSFRRGDSYNEQFF. For the CDR3, the DNA is TGTGCCAGCAGCTTTCGGCGGGGGGACTCCTACAATGAGCAGTTCTTC.

The gene calls are TRBV6-6 and TRBJ1-6; no clear D gene. Per the germline V gene, CDR1 is MNHNY and CDR2 is SVGAGI (reference sequence). The ends were cut back, 6 bases at V and 7 bases at J, with 16 bases in the middle. The CDR3 consists of 15 residues. CDR3 residues: CASSSEEGLNSPLHF. The CDR3 nucleotides are TGTGCCAGCAGCTCGGAGGAGGGTCTCAATTCACCCCTCCACTTT.

This sequence joins TRBV4-3 and TRBJ2-7, with D perhaps being TRBD1 or TRBD2 (5 bases each). The ends were cut back, 9 bases at V and 5 bases at J, with 20 bases in the middle. The CDR3 has 14 residues. Per the germline V gene, CDR1 is LGHNA and CDR2 is YSLEER. The CDR3 is CARECRVEGNEQYF. The CDR3 DNA is TGCGCCAGGGAGTGTCGGGTTGAGGGGAACGAGCAGTACTTC.

The CDR3 loop reads CASSFRMQGNTEAFF. In DNA form, the CDR3 reads TGTGCCAGCAGCTTCAGGATGCAGGGGAACACTGAAGCTTTCTTT. The chain is built from TRBV5-6 and TRBJ1-1; weak D call: TRBD1 (5 bases). V was shortened by 2 bases and J by 1 base, with 12 bases between the two germline ends. Germline V CDR1 and CDR2: SGHDT, YYEEEE. CDR3 length equals 15 residues.

As regards this clone: Other DNA sequences of this sample code for an identical CDR3. The J gene is TRBJ1-1, the V gene TRBV27; D may be TRBD1 (5 bases). This CDR3 has 14 residues. Germline lookup yields CDR1 MNHEY and CDR2 SMNVEV (reference sequence). The V and J ends lost 6 bases and 1 base respectively, with 12 bases between them. The chain's CDR3 is CASSPLGTNTEAFF. The CDR3 coding sequence is TGTGCCAGCAGCCCTCTGGGGACGAACACTGAAGCTTTCTTT.

This clone came up a few times. The genes are TRBV27 and TRBJ1-6; D perhaps matches TRBD1 (6 bases). This CDR3 has 14 amino acids. With 6 bases removed from V and 8 bases from J, the gap between germline ends came to 14 bases. Germline V CDR1 and CDR2: MNHEY, SMNVEV (reference sequence). CDR3 DNA sequence: TGTGCCAGCAGGGAACAGGGTAGGGATTCACCCCTCCACTTT. Its protein is CASREQGRDSPLHF.

The V call is TRBV7-9, the J call TRBJ2-1; 9 nucleotides align to TRBD2. The CDR3 runs 16 residues. V was clipped by 1 base and J by 4 bases; unmatched bases: 5. Germline V gene data show CDR1 as SEHNR and CDR2 as FQNEAQ (reference sequence). The CDR3 nucleotides are TGTGCCAGCAGCTTAGTTGTGGGACTAGCATACAATGAGCAGTTCTTC. It yields the protein CASSLVVGLAYNEQFF.

As regards this clone: Within the sample, other DNA sequences also encode this same CDR3. V and J are TRBV9 and TRBJ2-7; D gene uncertain. V shed 0 bases and J shed 3 bases, with 10 bases lying between them. This CDR3 contains 14 residues. Per germline, CDR1 SGDLS and CDR2 YYNGEE. CDR3 sequence (DNA): TGTGCCAGCAGCGTAGCGGGTGGGTTCTACGAGCAGTACTTC. Translation: CASSVAGGFYEQYF.

The chain is built from TRBV18 and TRBJ2-5; TRBD1 aligns across 11 bases. Per the germline V gene, CDR1 is KGHSH and CDR2 is LQKENI. CDR3 size: 15 residues. V lost 3 bases and J lost 2; bases outside the gene matches: 2. CDR3 in DNA: TGTGCCAGCTCACCGAGGGACAGGGGGCAAGAGACCCAGTACTTC. It specifies CASSPRDRGQETQYF.

V is TRBV29-1 and J is TRBJ1-4; a weak D match, TRBD1 (5 bases). With 6 bases removed from V and 8 bases from J, the gap between germline ends came to 19 bases. This CDR3 region has 14 residues. Germline CDR1 is SQVTM and CDR2 is ANQGSEA. The CDR3 DNA is TGCAGCGTGGGGTCAGGGCGAATCGGGGAAAAACTGTTTTTT. Translation: CSVGSGRIGEKLFF.

This clone was counted a single time. The rearrangement links TRBV27 to TRBJ1-5; the D gene is possibly TRBD1 (5 bases). Germline-derived CDR1 and CDR2 are MNHEY and SMNVEV (reference sequence). V lost 6 bases and J lost 2, with 14 bases in between. The CDR3 has 15 amino acids. CDR3 in DNA: TGTGCCAGCAGGCCCGGTGGACACGGCAATCAGCCCCAGCATTTT. It yields the protein CASRPGGHGNQPQHF.

The V call is TRBV5-1, the J call TRBJ2-1; 7 bases match TRBD2. The CDR3 length is 12 residues. Trimming took 6 bases from V and 5 from J; bases not matched to a gene: 2. CDR1 is SGHRS and CDR2 is YFSETQ in the germline V gene. As DNA, the CDR3 is TGCGCCAGCAAGCTAGCGGACAATGAGCAGTTCTTC. The encoded protein is CASKLADNEQFF.

The rearrangement joins TRBV30 to TRBJ1-4, with 11 bases aligning to TRBD1. This CDR3 comprises 15 residues. V dropped 5 bases and J dropped 7; count of bases not matched to a gene: 9. The germline V gene has CDR1 GTSNPN and CDR2 SVGIG (reference sequence). CDR3 bases: TGTGCCTGGCGGACAGGGGGCGCGGGGAGTGAAAAACTGTTTTTT. Translated: CAWRTGGAGSEKLFF. Full variable domain (outside the CDR3, taken from reference TRBV30 and TRBJ1-4): SQTIHQWPATLVQPVGSPLSLECTVEGTSNPNLYWYRQAAGRGLQLLFYSVGIGQISSEVPQNLSASRPQDRQFILSSKKLLLSDSGFYLCAWRTGGAGSEKLFFGSGTQLSVL.

This sequence joins TRBV5-4 and TRBJ2-7; TRBD2 agrees at 9 bases. V shed 4 bases and J 3 bases; nucleotides not matched to a gene: 5. This CDR3 contains 14 residues. In germline, CDR1 is SGHNT, CDR2 YYREEE (reference sequence). DNA of the CDR3: TGTGCCAGCAGCGGCGTTAGCGGGAGCTACGAGCAGTACTTC. It translates to CASSGVSGSYEQYF. The complete variable domain, with remaining parts taken from reference TRBV5-4 and TRBJ2-7, reads ETGVTQSPTHLIKTRGQQVTLRCSSQSGHNTVSWYQQALGQGPQFIFQYYREEENGRGNFPPRFSGLQFPNYSSELNVNALELDDSALYLCASSGVSGSYEQYFGPGTRLTVT.

V usage is TRBV4-1 and J usage is TRBJ2-7; D may be TRBD1 (5 bases). Germline V gene data show CDR1 as MGHRA and CDR2 as YSYEKL. This CDR3 region has 15 residues. V was clipped by 0 bases and J by 3 bases, with 12 bases between them. The CDR3 loop is CASSQEDKGVYEQYF. The CDR3 DNA reads TGCGCCAGCAGCCAAGAAGATAAAGGGGTCTACGAGCAGTACTTC.

This sequence joins TRBV5-6 and TRBJ2-3; D ambiguous. The V end lost 0 bases, the J end lost 3 bases, and 17 bases lay between the germline ends. The CDR3 loop spans 17 amino acids. The V gene's germline CDR1 is SGHDT and CDR2 YYEEEE. CDR3 amino acids: CASSLGQAFLGTDTQYF. CDR3 bases: TGTGCCAGCAGCTTGGGTCAGGCCTTCTTAGGTACAGATACGCAGTATTTT.

The V and J genes are TRBV5-4 and TRBJ2-7; no clear D. Germline CDR1 is SGHNT and CDR2 is YYREEE (reference sequence). This CDR3 comprises 13 residues. Trimming stripped 1 base from V and 4 bases from J, with 9 bases between. CDR3 loop: CASSLTPEYEQYF. CDR3 bases: TGTGCCAGCAGCTTGACCCCAGAATACGAGCAGTACTTC.

The CDR3 DNA is TGTGCCAGCAGTCCCATCCCTTGGCGGGATGTGGGGGATACGCAGTATTTT. It specifies CASSPIPWRDVGDTQYF. V gene TRBV27 combines with J gene TRBJ2-3; perhaps TRBD2 as D (6 bases). Germline V lookup: CDR1 MNHEY, CDR2 SMNVEV (reference sequence). Trimming cost V 5 bases and J 6 bases, with 24 bases left between them. This CDR3 has 17 amino acids.

This sequence joins TRBV7-9 and TRBJ2-2, with D unclear. Germline V CDR1 and CDR2: SEHNR, FQNEAQ (reference sequence). Trimming cost V 1 base and J 4 bases, with 10 bases left between them. The CDR3 totals 15 residues. The CDR3 bases are TGTGCCAGCAGCTTAGGCTCTCCAGGCACCGGGGAGCTGTTTTTT. This translates into CASSLGSPGTGELFF.

This sequence joins TRBV19 and TRBJ2-1; 7 bases line up with TRBD2. V shed 5 bases and J 9 bases; nucleotides not matched to a gene: 13. The CDR3 length is 15 residues. Germline V gene sequence: CDR1 LNHDA, CDR2 SQIVND (reference sequence). CDR3 DNA sequence: TGTGCCAGTAGTTTGAGGCGGGAGACTCCCTCTGAGCAGTTCTTC. Encoded protein: CASSLRRETPSEQFF. Supplemented by reference TRBV19 and TRBJ2-1, the full variable domain reads DGGITQSPKYLFRKEGQNVTLSCEQNLNHDAMYWYRQDPGQGLRLIYYSQIVNDFQKGDIAEGYSVSREKKESFPLTVTSAQKNPTAFYLCASSLRRETPSEQFFGPGTRLTVL.

This chain links TRBV27 with TRBJ1-2, with a weak D call TRBD1 (5 bases). CDR1 and CDR2 (germline): MNHEY, SMNVEV (reference sequence). V was shortened by 1 base and J by 6 bases, with 12 bases between the two germline ends. The CDR3 has 14 residues. CDR3 residues: CASSLYLGVDGYTF. DNA of the CDR3: TGTGCCAGCAGTTTATACCTAGGGGTGGATGGCTACACCTTC.

The J gene is TRBJ2-1, the V gene TRBV6-5; D not resolved. The CDR3 runs 12 residues. CDR1 and CDR2 (germline): MNHEY, SVGAGI. Trimming removed 6 bases at V and 10 bases at J, with 13 bases between. In DNA, the CDR3 is TGTGCCAGCAGCCCGAGGACCCGGGAGCAGTTCTTC. Encoded protein: CASSPRTREQFF.

V and J are TRBV7-6 and TRBJ2-7, with 7 bases lining up with TRBD2. Trimming cost V 5 bases and J 7 bases; bases outside gene matches: 5. The CDR3 loop spans 12 amino acids. Germline loops: CDR1 SGHVS, CDR2 FNYEAQ. CDR3 in DNA: TGTGCCAGCAGCCCCCAGGGAGGGGAGCAGTACTTC. Translating gives CASSPQGGEQYF.

In this sample, this clone turned up once. V and J are TRBV4-3 and TRBJ1-2; the D is unclear. CDR1 is LGHNA and CDR2 is YSLEER in the germline V gene. Trimming took 0 bases from V and 2 from J, leaving 10 bases between them. This CDR3 is built from 15 residues. CDR3 DNA sequence: TGCGCCAGCAGCCAAGATGCACCGACAAACTATGGCTACACCTTC. Translated, it gives CASSQDAPTNYGYTF.

The chain combines TRBV4-1 with TRBJ2-1; 10 bases agree with TRBD2. The junction had 11 bases not matched to a gene; V was cut back by 6 bases and J by 6 bases. The CDR3 loop spans 16 amino acids. Germline V CDR1 and CDR2: MGHRA, YSYEKL. CDR3 in amino acids: CASSPPASGGLNEQFF. Written as DNA, the CDR3 is TGCGCCAGCAGTCCCCCGGCTAGCGGGGGCCTCAATGAGCAGTTCTTC.

This chain uses TRBV27 with TRBJ2-3; a weak D match, TRBD2 (6 bases). Deletions cut 8 bases from V and 2 bases from J, with 17 bases between. The length of the CDR3 is 15 residues. Germline V lookup: CDR1 MNHEY, CDR2 SMNVEV (reference sequence). Written as DNA, the CDR3 is TGTGCCAGCGGCGCCGGGACTTCCATCACAGATACGCAGTATTTT. It codes for CASGAGTSITDTQYF.

In its sample, this clone was seen once. The chain uses TRBV28 and TRBJ1-3; no firm D call. The V end lost 5 bases, the J end lost 4 bases, and 12 bases lay between the germline ends. CDR1 MDHEN and CDR2 SYDVKM come from the germline V gene. This CDR3 comprises 14 residues. CDR3 amino acids: CASSTLGGGNTIYF. The CDR3, as DNA: TGTGCCAGCAGTACCCTTGGAGGGGGAAACACCATATATTTT.

This rearrangement joins TRBV19 to TRBJ1-2, with a possible D match to TRBD1 (5 bases). The CDR3 loop spans 15 amino acids. V gave up 2 bases and J gave up 1 base, with 11 bases separating them. Germline V gene lookup returns CDR1 LNHDA and CDR2 SQIVND (reference sequence). CDR3 protein: CASSILVQGNYGYTF. The DNA for the CDR3 is TGTGCCAGTAGTATACTGGTTCAGGGTAACTATGGCTACACCTTC.